This T cell receptor beta chain was observed in a study of T cell changes during pregnancy in multiple sclerosis. Some clones are missing from TCRdb's copy, which holds only in-frame ones; the method was immunoSEQ multiplex PCR. The data hold around 70,000 clones, with approximately 92% observed a single time. Trimming took 3 bases from V and 1 from J; bases not matched to a gene: 6. CDR1 is MNHNS and CDR2 is SASEGT in the germline V gene. The CDR3 has 15 amino acids. The chain combines TRBV6-1 with TRBJ2-7; TRBD2 matches at 7 bases. The clonotype originates from a female donor with multiple sclerosis, enrolled in a pregnancy study. The material sequenced was peripheral blood, taken before pregnancy. Here the CDR3 reads CASSDGSGRSYEQYF. As DNA, the CDR3 is TGTGCCAGCAGTGATGGTAGCGGGCGTTCCTACGAGCAGTACTTC.